The rows below give T cell receptor beta chains drawn from one sample of a study of T cell responses to AZD1222 COVID-19 vaccine. Only in-frame clones appear in the TCRdb table, and some are missing; sequencing was by immunoSEQ multiplex PCR. This table holds 100,000 or so clones, approximately 87% found once. The sample here was peripheral blood, taken on day 0 of AZD1222 vaccination. These receptors came from an adult in good health. Both conserved end residues are trimmed from each CDR3.

j_call: TRBJ1-1
v_call: TRBV18
cdr3_aa: ASSRGGGSEAF

j_call: TRBJ1-2
v_call: TRBV5-1
cdr3_aa: ASSLEGADGYT

j_call: TRBJ2-1
v_call: TRBV19
cdr3_aa: ASTKTDYNEQF

j_call: TRBJ1-4
v_call: TRBV4-3
cdr3_aa: ASSQSRTGSPNEKLF

j_call: TRBJ1-2
v_call: TRBV7-9
cdr3_aa: ASSREGTQGAYGYT

j_call: TRBJ2-7
v_call: TRBV10-3
cdr3_aa: AISGQGGYEQY

j_call: TRBJ2-7
v_call: TRBV5-1
cdr3_aa: ASSRSGTGPSEQY

j_call: TRBJ1-3
v_call: TRBV7-2
cdr3_aa: ASSLSSIGTGSGNTIY

j_call: TRBJ1-2
v_call: TRBV6-1
cdr3_aa: ASSESRGQRGYT

j_call: TRBJ2-7
v_call: TRBV5-5
cdr3_aa: ASSVYRDSHEQY

j_call: TRBJ1-5
v_call: TRBV3-1/TRBV3-2
cdr3_aa: ASSQNRGGQPQH